This is a list of T cell receptor beta chains from one sample in a study of blood T cell repertoires in COVID-19. Method: immunoSEQ multiplex PCR; TCRdb's copy keeps in-frame clones and lacks some. This table holds over 100,000 clones, roughly 86% found once. The material sequenced was peripheral blood. These receptors all stem from a middle-aged man with acute or convalescent COVID-19. CDR3s include the opening cysteine and the closing phenylalanine or tryptophan. The order of the fields is clone size, D gene, CDR3 length, V gene, J gene, CDR3 protein, CDR3 DNA. A D gene is named only where the DNA matches it firmly. A clone size is listed for some rows: how often the clone was seen (once, few, many), or a class if it is expanded.

>NA|TRBD2|14|TRBV7-9|TRBJ2-7
CASSVSGTSYEQYF
TGTGCCAGCAGCGTAAGCGGGACTTCCTACGAGCAGTACTTC
>NA|NA|15|TRBV15|TRBJ1-4
CATSRDRSRNEKLFF
TGTGCCACCAGCAGGGACAGATCACGGAATGAAAAACTGTTTTTT
>NA|NA|13|TRBV30|TRBJ1-2
CAWSPDNSYGYTF
TGTGCCTGGAGTCCTGACAACTCCTATGGCTACACCTTC
>NA|TRBD1|17|TRBV6-1|TRBJ1-1
CASSAAGQGVRNTEAFF
TGTGCCAGCAGTGCCGCGGGACAGGGGGTGCGGAACACTGAAGCTTTCTTT
>NA|TRBD2|17|TRBV3-1/TRBV3-2|TRBJ2-1
CASSQVKPGLAMAEQFF
TGTGCCAGCAGCCAAGTTAAACCCGGACTAGCGATGGCTGAGCAGTTCTTC
>NA|NA|13|TRBV5-1|TRBJ1-3
CASSLTQGNTIYF
TGCGCCAGCAGCTTGACCCAGGGGAACACCATATATTTT
>NA|NA|16|TRBV16|TRBJ1-1
CASSQSRELTNTEAFF
TGTGCCAGCAGCCAATCGAGGGAGTTGACGAACACTGAAGCTTTCTTT
>once|TRBD2|16|TRBV5-1|TRBJ2-1
CASRTSGGSSYNEQFF
TGCGCCAGCAGGACTAGCGGGGGGAGCTCCTACAATGAGCAGTTCTTC
>NA|TRBD1|12|TRBV29-1|TRBJ2-7
CSAKTGPYEQYF
TGCAGCGCCAAGACAGGGCCCTACGAGCAGTACTTC
>NA|TRBD2|17|TRBV19|TRBJ2-3
CASSNPGLAGGLDTQYF
TGTGCCAGTAGTAACCCCGGACTAGCGGGGGGCCTAGATACGCAGTATTTT
>few|NA|16|TRBV5-1|TRBJ2-3
CASSFQGVGGADTQYF
TGCGCCAGCAGCTTTCAGGGAGTCGGAGGGGCAGATACGCAGTATTTT
>once|TRBD2|16|TRBV7-9|TRBJ2-4
CASSLAGAGDLNIQYF
TGTGCCAGCAGCTTGGCTGGAGCGGGGGATTTAAACATTCAGTACTTC
>once|TRBD1|15|TRBV9|TRBJ1-1
CASSVAGQGWSEAFF
TGTGCCAGCAGCGTAGCAGGACAGGGGTGGTCTGAAGCTTTCTTT
>NA|NA|14|TRBV3-1/TRBV3-2|TRBJ2-2
CASHDRVDTGELFF
TGTGCCAGTCACGACAGAGTGGACACCGGGGAGCTGTTTTTT
>NA|NA|16|TRBV7-6|TRBJ1-1
CASSPQGGIRRTEAFF
TGTGCCAGCAGCCCTCAAGGAGGGATTCGTCGAACTGAAGCTTTCTTT
>NA|NA|18|TRBV11-3|TRBJ2-2
CASSLGFRTRNTAGELFF
TGTGCCAGCAGCTTAGGTTTCCGTACTAGAAATACTGCCGGGGAGCTGTTTTTT
>NA|TRBD1|15|TRBV19|TRBJ2-7
CASSTDRGSSYEQYF
TGTGCCAGTAGTACCGACAGGGGTTCCTCCTACGAGCAGTACTTC
>NA|NA|14|TRBV6-5|TRBJ1-6
CASSYVVNNSPLHF
TGTGCCAGCAGTTACGTAGTAAACAATTCACCCCTCCACTTT
>NA|TRBD1|14|TRBV6-5|TRBJ1-6
CASLKRGGNSPLHF
TGTGCCAGCTTAAAGAGAGGGGGCAATTCACCCCTCCACTTT
>NA|NA|12|TRBV6-2/TRBV6-3|TRBJ2-1
CASSLLDTEQFF
TGTGCCAGCAGCTTGCTAGATACTGAGCAGTTCTTC
>few|TRBD2|20|TRBV6-2/TRBV6-3|TRBJ2-1
CASSQTRRVAGQNSYNEQFF
TGTGCCAGCAGTCAAACCCGGAGAGTAGCGGGGCAAAACTCCTACAATGAGCAGTTCTTC
>NA|TRBD1|16|TRBV7-2|TRBJ1-1
CASSLPQGSQNTEAFF
TGTGCCAGCAGCCTACCACAGGGGAGTCAGAACACTGAAGCTTTCTTT
>NA|TRBD1|16|TRBV5-1|TRBJ2-5
CASSPLTTGDGETQYF
TGCGCCAGCAGCCCCTTAACGACAGGGGATGGAGAGACCCAGTACTTC
>NA|TRBD2|16|TRBV2|TRBJ2-2
CASRRTSGGNTGELFF
TGTGCCAGCAGACGGACTAGCGGAGGGAACACCGGGGAGCTGTTTTTT
>NA|NA|16|TRBV6-2/TRBV6-3|TRBJ2-4
CASSYEAGAPKNIQYF
TGTGCCAGCAGTTACGAGGCGGGGGCCCCCAAAAACATTCAGTACTTC
>NA|NA|15|TRBV7-9|TRBJ1-1
CASSALERFNTEAFF
TGTGCCAGCAGCGCCCTCGAACGGTTTAACACTGAAGCTTTCTTT
>NA|TRBD1|16|TRBV3-1/TRBV3-2|TRBJ2-1
CASSRVSGGHYNEQFF
TGTGCCAGCAGCCGGGTCTCAGGGGGCCACTACAATGAGCAGTTCTTC
>NA|NA|15|TRBV18|TRBJ2-1
CASSPGGKPNNEQFF
TGTGCCAGCTCACCTGGCGGGAAGCCAAACAATGAGCAGTTCTTC
>few|NA|11|TRBV2|TRBJ2-7
CASTRGYEQYF
TGTGCCAGCACTCGGGGATACGAGCAGTACTTC
>NA|TRBD1|15|TRBV5-1|TRBJ1-3
CASSLVAGGGNTIYF
TGCGCCAGCAGCTTGGTGGCAGGGGGTGGAAACACCATATATTTT
>NA|TRBD1|14|TRBV7-2|TRBJ1-2
CASSFADRYYGYTF
TGTGCCAGCAGCTTCGCGGACAGGTACTATGGCTACACCTTC
>NA|TRBD1|16|TRBV4-2|TRBJ2-5
CASSQDVSGGEETQYF
TGTGCCAGCAGCCAAGATGTGTCAGGGGGCGAAGAGACCCAGTACTTC
>few|TRBD1|16|TRBV4-1|TRBJ1-5
CASSQEQGAFGQPQHF
TGCGCCAGCAGCCAAGAACAGGGGGCGTTCGGTCAGCCCCAGCATTTT
>NA|TRBD2|13|TRBV24-1|TRBJ2-1
CATSVREGNEQFF
TGTGCCACCAGTGTGAGGGAGGGTAATGAGCAGTTCTTC
>NA|TRBD2|16|TRBV14|TRBJ2-1
CASSQSFLAGDGEQFF
TGTGCCAGCAGCCAAAGTTTTCTAGCGGGAGATGGTGAGCAGTTCTTC
>NA|NA|15|TRBV5-4|TRBJ2-5
CASSLEGRRHETQYF
TGTGCCAGCAGCTTGGAGGGCAGGAGGCACGAGACCCAGTACTTC
>NA|NA|15|TRBV5-4|TRBJ1-4
CASSSGGTTNEKLFF
TGTGCCAGCAGCTCCGGGGGGACAACTAATGAAAAACTGTTTTTT
>NA|NA|13|TRBV19|TRBJ1-5
CASEGRSNQPQHF
TGTGCCAGTGAAGGCAGGAGCAATCAGCCCCAGCATTTT
>NA|TRBD1|15|TRBV19|TRBJ1-3
CASSIPGQGSDTIYF
TGTGCCAGTAGTATACCGGGACAGGGATCGGACACCATATATTTT
>NA|TRBD1|15|TRBV7-9|TRBJ1-2
CASSLLDRGNYGYTF
TGTGCCAGCAGCTTACTGGACAGGGGAAACTATGGCTACACCTTC
>NA|NA|15|TRBV18|TRBJ1-5
CASSDRPGRNQPQHF
TGTGCCAGCTCAGACAGGCCTGGACGGAATCAGCCCCAGCATTTT
>NA|NA|14|TRBV6-5|TRBJ1-3
CASSPGNSGNTIYF
TGTGCCAGCAGCCCAGGGAACTCTGGAAACACCATATATTTT
>NA|TRBD1|15|TRBV5-5|TRBJ2-1
CASSFTGGVYNEQFF
TGTGCCAGCAGCTTTACAGGGGGCGTTTACAATGAGCAGTTCTTC
>once|NA|13|TRBV19|TRBJ1-2
CASTGMANYGYTF
TGTGCCAGTACGGGTATGGCTAACTATGGCTACACCTTC
>NA|NA|13|TRBV5-1|TRBJ2-3
CASNRRNTDTQYF
TGCGCCAGCAATAGGCGGAACACAGATACGCAGTATTTT
>NA|TRBD1|14|TRBV7-2|TRBJ1-5
CASSSRQGGQPQHF
TGTGCCAGCAGCTCTCGACAGGGAGGACAGCCCCAGCATTTT
>NA|TRBD1|16|TRBV3-1/TRBV3-2|TRBJ1-6
CASSGRDSLLDSPLHF
TGTGCCAGCAGCGGGCGGGACAGCCTCTTGGATTCACCCCTCCACTTT
>NA|TRBD1|14|TRBV7-2|TRBJ1-5
CASSSTGINQPQHF
TGTGCCAGCAGCTCGACAGGGATAAATCAGCCCCAGCATTTT
>NA|NA|14|TRBV7-9|TRBJ1-2
CASSLESDSYGYTF
TGTGCCAGCAGCTTAGAGTCGGACAGCTATGGCTACACCTTC
>few|TRBD2|18|TRBV4-1|TRBJ2-5
CASSAQLQLAGGHETQYF
TGCGCCAGCAGCGCTCAGCTACAACTAGCGGGGGGTCATGAGACCCAGTACTTC
>NA|NA|13|TRBV20-1|TRBJ1-1
CSASRGGNTEAFF
TGCAGTGCTAGTCGGGGAGGGAACACTGAAGCTTTCTTT
>few|NA|15|TRBV7-2|TRBJ2-5
CASSLEAGFGETQYF
TGTGCCAGCAGCTTAGAGGCAGGGTTTGGGGAGACCCAGTACTTC
>NA|NA|14|TRBV2|TRBJ2-7
CASAPRTSGYEQYF
TGTGCCAGCGCGCCGCGGACCAGCGGCTACGAGCAGTACTTC
>few|NA|13|TRBV27|TRBJ1-6
CASRRGGNSPLHF
TGTGCCAGCAGAAGGGGGGGGAATTCACCCCTCCACTTT
>NA|NA|14|TRBV7-9|TRBJ2-7
CASSPRTGSYEQYF
TGTGCCAGCAGCCCCAGGACTGGCTCCTACGAGCAGTACTTC